The 18 T cell receptor beta chains below were found in one sample sequenced in a study of blood T cell repertoires in COVID-19. Assay: immunoSEQ multiplex PCR; the TCRdb copy retains only in-frame clones and omits some. The sample carries about 220,000 clones, more than 85% recorded once. The source material was peripheral blood. All receptors come from a middle-aged man with active or convalescent COVID-19.

The chain couples TRBV7-3 to TRBJ1-3, with D perhaps matching TRBD1 (5 bases). CDR1 and CDR2 from the germline V gene are SGHTA and FQGTGA. Trimming took 5 bases from V and 9 from J, leaving 14 bases between them. The CDR3 extends over 13 amino acids. CDR3 in amino acids: CASSPGGGSTIYF. The CDR3 nucleotides are TGTGCCAGCAGCCCCGGGGGGGGTAGCACCATATATTTT.

The genes are TRBV5-6 and TRBJ1-2; 9 nucleotides agree with TRBD1. This CDR3 region has 15 residues. After removal of 4 bases from V and 4 bases from J, the junction contained 8 bases not matched to a gene. Germline lookup yields CDR1 SGHDT and CDR2 YYEEEE. The CDR3 reads CASSAPGQGIYGYTF. Here the CDR3 DNA reads TGTGCCAGCAGCGCCCCGGGACAGGGAATCTATGGCTACACCTTC.

This clone occurred once. The rearrangement joins TRBV19 to TRBJ2-1; possibly TRBD1 for D (6 bases). The CDR3 loop spans 15 amino acids. V was trimmed by 2 bases and J by 6 bases, leaving 14 bases between them. Germline assignment: CDR1 LNHDA and CDR2 SQIVND (reference sequence). CDR3 DNA sequence: TGTGCCAGTAGTATAATGGGTCCCAGGGGCAATGAGCAGTTCTTC. This codes for CASSIMGPRGNEQFF.

This sequence joins TRBV18 and TRBJ2-1; perhaps TRBD2 as D (6 bases). V lost 3 bases, J lost 7 bases, and 13 bases lay in between. Germline V gene sequence: CDR1 KGHSH, CDR2 LQKENI. The CDR3 has 14 amino acids. The CDR3 region has the DNA TGTGCCAGCTCACCGTCCGGGACTGCGAATGAGCAGTTCTTC. Translation: CASSPSGTANEQFF.

The gene calls are TRBV2 and TRBJ2-1; 11 positions agree with TRBD2. Germline values: CDR1 SNHLY, CDR2 FYNNEI. The CDR3 is made up of 16 amino acids. The J segment lost 8 bases and the V segment lost 6 bases, leaving 12 bases of the junction unmatched. CDR3 sequence: CASRGGGGLAGYEQFF. DNA of the CDR3: TGTGCCAGCAGGGGAGGGGGAGGACTAGCGGGCTATGAGCAGTTCTTC.

V and J are TRBV5-8 and TRBJ2-3; TRBD2 aligns across 12 bases. Per the germline V gene, CDR1 is SGHTS and CDR2 is YDEGEE. The CDR3 extends over 15 amino acids. V lost 4 bases to trimming and J lost 3 bases; unmatched junction nucleotides: 3. CDR3 protein: CASSGTSGFTDTQYF. The CDR3 DNA sequence: TGTGCCAGCAGCGGGACTAGCGGGTTTACAGATACGCAGTATTTT.

The chain links TRBV10-2 to TRBJ1-5, with D uncertain. This CDR3 is 14 amino acids long. The germline V and J ends were trimmed by 3 bases and 4 bases, with 10 bases remaining between them. CDR1 WSHSY and CDR2 SAAADI come from the germline V gene. This CDR3 is CASSEGRGNQPQHF. In DNA form, the CDR3 reads TGCGCCAGCAGTGAAGGGCGGGGTAATCAGCCCCAGCATTTT.

V usage is TRBV28 and J usage is TRBJ2-3, with a tentative D call TRBD2 (5 bases). The CDR3 has 15 residues. Germline CDR1 and CDR2: MDHEN and SYDVKM. Trimming removed 3 bases at V and 5 bases at J, with 15 bases between. The CDR3 spells CASSLVASVKDTQYF. CDR3 nucleotides: TGTGCCAGCAGTTTGGTAGCGTCAGTGAAAGATACGCAGTATTTT.

V usage is TRBV5-1 and J usage is TRBJ2-3, with D possibly TRBD1 on 5 matching bases. V gave up 0 bases and J gave up 1 base, with 12 bases separating them. There are 16 residues in the CDR3. Germline V gene lookup returns CDR1 SGHRS and CDR2 YFSETQ. The CDR3 region is CASSLVVQVGTDTQYF. The DNA of the CDR3 is TGCGCCAGCAGCTTGGTCGTACAGGTCGGCACAGATACGCAGTATTTT.

The chain carries TRBV2 and TRBJ1-1; a possible D gene is TRBD1 (6 bases). Germline V CDR1 and CDR2: SNHLY, FYNNEI. There are 12 residues in the CDR3. V dropped 9 bases and J dropped 5 bases, with 13 bases sitting between them. Here the CDR3 reads CASRPGVTEAFF. CDR3 DNA sequence: TGTGCCAGTCGACCAGGGGTAACTGAAGCTTTCTTT.

The chain links TRBV5-1 to TRBJ1-4; 7 bases fit TRBD1. CDR1 SGHRS and CDR2 YFSETQ come from the germline V gene. The CDR3 totals 16 residues. Trimming removed 4 bases from V and 5 bases from J; junction bases left unmatched: 11. In DNA form, the CDR3 reads TGCGCCAGCAGCGCTTCTCCGGGACAGATAAATGAAAAACTGTTTTTT. It codes for CASSASPGQINEKLFF.

The V and J genes are TRBV28 and TRBJ1-2, with 7 bases identical to TRBD1. CDR1 is MDHEN and CDR2 is SYDVKM in the germline V gene. J was trimmed by 5 bases and V by 10 bases; bases with no gene match: 10. The CDR3 has 13 amino acids. The CDR3 DNA reads TGTGCCACCTCCCCGGGACAGCGATATGGCTACACCTTC. Its translation: CATSPGQRYGYTF.

In this sample, this clone turned up once. The chain combines TRBV24-1 with TRBJ2-3; possible D gene TRBD2, 5 bases. The ends were cut back, 4 bases at V and 4 bases at J, with 17 bases in the middle. The CDR3 totals 16 residues. CDR1 and CDR2 from the germline V gene are KGHDR and SFDVKD. The CDR3 DNA is TGTGCCACCAGTGAAAGTGATAGCCTAGCTTCAGATACGCAGTATTTT. Protein sequence: CATSESDSLASDTQYF.

The chain recombines TRBV10-3 with TRBJ1-5, with 8 positions matching TRBD1. The junction had 18 bases not matched to a gene; V was cut back by 10 bases and J by 7 bases. This CDR3 region has 16 residues. Germline-derived CDR1 and CDR2 are ENHRY and SYGVKD. CDR3 nucleotides: TGTGCCACCAAGTCCTCCGGGACAGGAGGAAGCCAGCCCCAGCATTTT. This codes for CATKSSGTGGSQPQHF.

The chain couples TRBV7-3 to TRBJ1-1, with TRBD1 matching 7 bases. V shed 5 bases, J shed 5 bases, and the junction held 8 bases outside the gene matches. CDR3 size: 14 residues. Per the germline V gene, CDR1 is SGHTA and CDR2 is FQGTGA. The CDR3 protein is CASSIDRAGTEAFF. For the CDR3, the DNA is TGTGCCAGCAGCATCGACAGGGCGGGGACTGAAGCTTTCTTT.

V usage is TRBV18 and J usage is TRBJ1-3, with D perhaps TRBD1 (6 bases). The CDR3 is 14 residues long. Germline values: CDR1 KGHSH, CDR2 LQKENI. The germline V and J ends were trimmed by 4 bases and 10 bases, with 17 bases remaining between them. CDR3 sequence: CASSQSTGVRTIYF. The CDR3 nucleotides read TGTGCCAGCTCACAATCGACAGGCGTTCGGACCATATATTTT.

The chain joins TRBV5-6 to TRBJ1-6, with unresolved D. The CDR3 is 16 residues long. Between the trimmed V and J ends, which lost 1 base and 9 bases, there was a span of 17 bases. CDR1 SGHDT and CDR2 YYEEEE come from the germline V gene. The CDR3 nucleotides are TGTGCCAGCAGCTTGACGATGGCCAACACGGGTTCACCCCTCCACTTT. Protein product: CASSLTMANTGSPLHF.

This clone was seen only once. CDR3 sequence (DNA): TGTGCCTGGAGTGTCGCCTCAGGGGCTGGAAACACCATATATTTT. It encodes CAWSVASGAGNTIYF. The genes are TRBV30 and TRBJ1-3, with a tentative D call TRBD1 (6 bases). Germline loops: CDR1 GTSNPN, CDR2 SVGIG (reference sequence). The V gene lost 0 bases and the J gene lost 2 bases, with 11 bases spanning the gap. The CDR3 has 15 amino acids.